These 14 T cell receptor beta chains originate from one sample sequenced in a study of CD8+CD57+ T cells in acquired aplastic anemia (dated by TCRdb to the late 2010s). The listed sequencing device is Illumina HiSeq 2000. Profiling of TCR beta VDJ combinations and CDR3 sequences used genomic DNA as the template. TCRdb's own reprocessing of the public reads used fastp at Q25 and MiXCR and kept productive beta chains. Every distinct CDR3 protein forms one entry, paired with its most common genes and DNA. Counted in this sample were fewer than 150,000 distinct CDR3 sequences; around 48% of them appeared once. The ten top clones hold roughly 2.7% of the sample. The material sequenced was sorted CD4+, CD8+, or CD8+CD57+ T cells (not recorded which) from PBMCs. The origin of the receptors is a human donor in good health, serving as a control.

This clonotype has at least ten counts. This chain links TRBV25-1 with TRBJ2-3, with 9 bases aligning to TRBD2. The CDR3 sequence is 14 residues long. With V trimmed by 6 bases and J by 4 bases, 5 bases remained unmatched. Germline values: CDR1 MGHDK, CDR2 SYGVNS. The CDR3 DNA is TGTGCCAGCAGAGGAGCGGGGGGCCCAGATACGCAGTATTTT. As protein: CASRGAGGPDTQYF.

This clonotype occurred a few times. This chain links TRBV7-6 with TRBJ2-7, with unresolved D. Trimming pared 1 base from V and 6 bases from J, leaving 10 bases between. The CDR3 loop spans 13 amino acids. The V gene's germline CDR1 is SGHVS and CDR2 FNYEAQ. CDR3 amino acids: CASSLGAGGEQYF. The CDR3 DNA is TGTGCCAGCAGCTTAGGGGCAGGTGGCGAGCAGTACTTC.

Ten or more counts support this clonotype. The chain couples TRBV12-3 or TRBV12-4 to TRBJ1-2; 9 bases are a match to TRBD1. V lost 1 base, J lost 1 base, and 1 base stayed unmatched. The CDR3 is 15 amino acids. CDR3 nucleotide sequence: TGTGCCAGCAGTTTAGGGACAGGGGTTAACTATGGCTACACCTTC. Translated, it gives CASSLGTGVNYGYTF.

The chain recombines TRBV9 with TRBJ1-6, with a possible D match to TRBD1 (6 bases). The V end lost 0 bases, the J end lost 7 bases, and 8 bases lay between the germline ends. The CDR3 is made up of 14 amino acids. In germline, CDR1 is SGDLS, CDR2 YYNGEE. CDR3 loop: CASSVAGANSPLHF. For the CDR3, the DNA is TGTGCCAGCAGCGTAGCGGGGGCCAATTCACCCCTCCACTTT.

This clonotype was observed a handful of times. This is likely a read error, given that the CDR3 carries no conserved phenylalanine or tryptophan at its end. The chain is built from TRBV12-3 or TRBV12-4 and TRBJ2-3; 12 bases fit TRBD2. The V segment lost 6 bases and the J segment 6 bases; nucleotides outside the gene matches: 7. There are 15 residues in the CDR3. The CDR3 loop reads CASSPPSGGVDTQYL. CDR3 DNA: TGTGCCAGCAGCCCGCCTAGCGGGGGGGTGGATACGCAGTATCTT.

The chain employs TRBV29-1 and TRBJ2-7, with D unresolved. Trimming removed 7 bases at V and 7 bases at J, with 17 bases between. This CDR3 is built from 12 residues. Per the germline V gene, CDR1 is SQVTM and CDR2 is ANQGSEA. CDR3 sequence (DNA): TGCAGCGGGGCTATAGGGTCGTCGGAGCAGTACTTC. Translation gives CSGAIGSSEQYF.

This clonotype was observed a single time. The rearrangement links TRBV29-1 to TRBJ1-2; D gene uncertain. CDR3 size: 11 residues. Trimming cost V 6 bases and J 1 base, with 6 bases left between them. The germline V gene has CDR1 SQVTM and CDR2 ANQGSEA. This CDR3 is CSVGINYGYTF. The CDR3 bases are TGCAGCGTCGGGATTAACTATGGCTACACCTTC.

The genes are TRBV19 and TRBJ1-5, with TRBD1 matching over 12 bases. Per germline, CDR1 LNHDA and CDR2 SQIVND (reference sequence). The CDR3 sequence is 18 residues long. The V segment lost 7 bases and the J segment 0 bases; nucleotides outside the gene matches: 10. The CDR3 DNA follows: TGTGCCAGTATCCCGGGACAGGGGGCCCATTATAGCAATCAGCCCCAGCATTTT. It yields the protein CASIPGQGAHYSNQPQHF.

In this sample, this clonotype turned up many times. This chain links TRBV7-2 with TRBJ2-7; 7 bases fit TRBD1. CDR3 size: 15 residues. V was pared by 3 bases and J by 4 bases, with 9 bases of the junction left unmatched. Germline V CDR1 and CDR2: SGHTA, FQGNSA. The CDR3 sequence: CASSFVPGGSYEQYF. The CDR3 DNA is TGTGCCAGCAGCTTCGTCCCAGGGGGTTCGTACGAGCAGTACTTC. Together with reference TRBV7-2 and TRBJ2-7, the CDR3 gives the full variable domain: GAGVSQSPSNKVTEKGKDVELRCDPISGHTALYWYRQSLGQGLEFLIYFQGNSAPDKSGLPSDRFSAERTGGSVSTLTIQRTQQEDSAVYLCASSFVPGGSYEQYFGPGTRLTVT.

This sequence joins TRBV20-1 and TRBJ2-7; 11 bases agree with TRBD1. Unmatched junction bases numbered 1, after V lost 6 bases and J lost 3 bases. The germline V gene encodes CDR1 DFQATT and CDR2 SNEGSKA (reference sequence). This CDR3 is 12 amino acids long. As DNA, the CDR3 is TGCAGTGCAGGGACAGGGGGCTACGAGCAGTACTTC. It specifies CSAGTGGYEQYF.

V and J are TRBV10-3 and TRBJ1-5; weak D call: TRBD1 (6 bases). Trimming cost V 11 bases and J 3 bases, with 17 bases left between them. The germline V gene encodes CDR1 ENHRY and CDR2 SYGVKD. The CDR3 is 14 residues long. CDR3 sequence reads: CAAQGGGINQPQHF. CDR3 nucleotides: TGTGCCGCCCAAGGGGGGGGCATCAATCAGCCCCAGCATTTT.

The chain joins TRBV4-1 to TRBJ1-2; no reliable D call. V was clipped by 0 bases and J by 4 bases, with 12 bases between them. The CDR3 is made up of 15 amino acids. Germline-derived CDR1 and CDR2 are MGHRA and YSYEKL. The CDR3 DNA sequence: TGCGCCAGCAGCCAAGATCACGACGATTTCTATGGCTACACCTTC. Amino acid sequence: CASSQDHDDFYGYTF.

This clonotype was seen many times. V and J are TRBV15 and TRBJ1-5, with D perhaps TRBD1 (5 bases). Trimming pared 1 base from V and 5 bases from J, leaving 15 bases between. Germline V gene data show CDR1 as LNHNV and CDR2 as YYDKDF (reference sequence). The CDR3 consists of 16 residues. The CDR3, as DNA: TGTGCCACCAGCAGAGTTGGGGCTGCAGTGGATCAGCCCCAGCATTTT. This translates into CATSRVGAAVDQPQHF.

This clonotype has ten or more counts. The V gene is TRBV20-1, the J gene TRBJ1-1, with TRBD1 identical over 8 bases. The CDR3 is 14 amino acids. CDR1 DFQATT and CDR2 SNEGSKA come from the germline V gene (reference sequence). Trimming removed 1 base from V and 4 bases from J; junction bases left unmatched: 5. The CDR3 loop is CSARGTGRTTEAFF. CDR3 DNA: TGCAGTGCTAGAGGGACAGGGAGGACCACTGAAGCTTTCTTT.